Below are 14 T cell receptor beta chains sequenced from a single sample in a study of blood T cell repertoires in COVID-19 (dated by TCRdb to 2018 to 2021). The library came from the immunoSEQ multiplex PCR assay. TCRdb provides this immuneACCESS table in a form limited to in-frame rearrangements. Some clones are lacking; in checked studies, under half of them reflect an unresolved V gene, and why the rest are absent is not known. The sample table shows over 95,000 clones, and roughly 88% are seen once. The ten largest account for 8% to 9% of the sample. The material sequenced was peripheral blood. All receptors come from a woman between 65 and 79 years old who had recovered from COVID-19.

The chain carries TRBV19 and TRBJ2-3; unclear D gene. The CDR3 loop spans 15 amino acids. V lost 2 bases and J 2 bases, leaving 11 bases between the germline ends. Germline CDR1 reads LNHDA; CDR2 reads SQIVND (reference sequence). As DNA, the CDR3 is TGTGCCAGTAGTATATCGGTCGCCCCCACAGATACGCAGTATTTT. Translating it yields CASSISVAPTDTQYF.

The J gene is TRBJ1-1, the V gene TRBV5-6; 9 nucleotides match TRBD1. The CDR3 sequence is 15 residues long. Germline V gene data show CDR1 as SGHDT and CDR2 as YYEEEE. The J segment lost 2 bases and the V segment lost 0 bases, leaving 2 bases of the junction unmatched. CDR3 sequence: CASSLEQGANTEAFF. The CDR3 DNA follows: TGTGCCAGCAGCTTGGAACAGGGGGCTAACACTGAAGCTTTCTTT. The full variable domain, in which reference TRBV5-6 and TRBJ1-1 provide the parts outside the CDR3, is DAGVTQSPTHLIKTRGQQVTLRCSPKSGHDTVSWYQQALGQGPQFIFQYYEEEERQRGNFPDRFSGHQFPNYSSELNVNALLLGDSALYLCASSLEQGANTEAFFGQGTRLTVV.

The CDR3 here is CASSQFRGQVITGELFF. The CDR3, as DNA: TGTGCCAGCAGCCAATTTAGGGGACAGGTGATCACCGGGGAGCTGTTTTTT. The J gene is TRBJ2-2, the V gene TRBV14; 8 bases agree with TRBD1. J lost 4 bases, V lost 2 bases, and 9 bases had no gene match. The CDR3 runs 17 residues. Germline V gives CDR1 SGHDN, CDR2 FVKESK.

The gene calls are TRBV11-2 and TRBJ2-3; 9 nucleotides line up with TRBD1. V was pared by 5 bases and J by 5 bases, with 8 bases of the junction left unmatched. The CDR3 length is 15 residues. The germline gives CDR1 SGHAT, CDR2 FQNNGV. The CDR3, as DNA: TGTGCCAGCAGCCCGTACAGGGGGCGCGGAGATACGCAGTATTTT. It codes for CASSPYRGRGDTQYF.

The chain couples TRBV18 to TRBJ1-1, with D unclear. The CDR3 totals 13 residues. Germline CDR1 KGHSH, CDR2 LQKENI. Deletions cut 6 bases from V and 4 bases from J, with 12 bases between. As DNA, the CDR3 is TGTGCCAGCTCCCCGACACAGTCCACTGAAGCTTTCTTT. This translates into CASSPTQSTEAFF.

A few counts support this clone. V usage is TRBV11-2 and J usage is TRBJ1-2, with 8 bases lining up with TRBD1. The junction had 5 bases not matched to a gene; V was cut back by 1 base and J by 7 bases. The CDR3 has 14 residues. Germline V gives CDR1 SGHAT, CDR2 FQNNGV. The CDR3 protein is CASSLGQGSSGYTF. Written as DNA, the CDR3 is TGTGCCAGCAGCTTAGGACAGGGGTCTTCTGGCTACACCTTC. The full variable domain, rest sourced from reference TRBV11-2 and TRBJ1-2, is EAGVAQSPRYKIIEKRQSVAFWCNPISGHATLYWYQQILGQGPKLLIQFQNNGVVDDSQLPKDRFSAERLKGVDSTLKIQPAKLEDSAVYLCASSLGQGSSGYTFGSGTRLTVV.

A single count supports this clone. Here the CDR3 reads CASSLLTGELFF. The DNA for the CDR3 is TGTGCCAGCAGTTTACTCACCGGGGAGCTGTTTTTT. The rearrangement uses TRBV28 and TRBJ2-2, with unresolved D. Germline V lookup: CDR1 MDHEN, CDR2 SYDVKM. Trimming removed 2 bases at V and 4 bases at J, with 2 bases between. This CDR3 contains 12 residues.

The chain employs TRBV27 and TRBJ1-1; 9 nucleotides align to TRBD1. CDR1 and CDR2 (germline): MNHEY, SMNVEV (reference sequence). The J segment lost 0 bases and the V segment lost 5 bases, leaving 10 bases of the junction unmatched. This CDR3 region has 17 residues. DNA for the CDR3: TGTGCCAGCAGTCCCGGACAGGGGCCGGGGATGAACACTGAAGCTTTCTTT. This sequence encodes CASSPGQGPGMNTEAFF.

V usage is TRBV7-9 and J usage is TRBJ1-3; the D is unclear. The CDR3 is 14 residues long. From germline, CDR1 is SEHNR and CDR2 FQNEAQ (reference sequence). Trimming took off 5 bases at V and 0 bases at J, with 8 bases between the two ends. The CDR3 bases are TGTGCCAGCAGCCCCGACATCTCTGGAAACACCATATATTTT. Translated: CASSPDISGNTIYF.

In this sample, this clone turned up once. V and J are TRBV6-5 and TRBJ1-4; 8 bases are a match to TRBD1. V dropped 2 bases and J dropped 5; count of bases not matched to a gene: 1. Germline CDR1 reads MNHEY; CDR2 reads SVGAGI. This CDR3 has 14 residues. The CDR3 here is CASSYRTGNEKLFF. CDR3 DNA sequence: TGTGCCAGCAGTTACCGGACAGGGAATGAAAAACTGTTTTTT.

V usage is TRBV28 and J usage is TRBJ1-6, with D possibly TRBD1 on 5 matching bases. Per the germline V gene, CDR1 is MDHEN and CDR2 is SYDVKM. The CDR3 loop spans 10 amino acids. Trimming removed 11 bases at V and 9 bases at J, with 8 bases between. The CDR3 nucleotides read TGTGCCGGGGGGGGTTCACCCCTCCACTTT. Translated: CAGGGSPLHF.

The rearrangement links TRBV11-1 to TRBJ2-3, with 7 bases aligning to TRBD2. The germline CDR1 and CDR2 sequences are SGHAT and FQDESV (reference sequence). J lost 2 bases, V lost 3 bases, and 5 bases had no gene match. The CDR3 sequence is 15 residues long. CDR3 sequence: CASSLGLAVTDTQYF. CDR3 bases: TGTGCCAGCAGCTTGGGCCTAGCGGTCACAGATACGCAGTATTTT.

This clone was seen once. CDR3 nucleotide sequence: TGTGCCAGCATTCACGGGTGGGGGCTCAATCAGCCCCAGCATTTT. Protein sequence: CASIHGWGLNQPQHF. The V call is TRBV27, the J call TRBJ1-5; D possibly corresponds to TRBD1 (6 bases). The CDR3 has 15 amino acids. Germline values: CDR1 MNHEY, CDR2 SMNVEV (reference sequence). Deletions cut 7 bases from V and 3 bases from J, with 16 bases between.

The CDR3 nucleotides are TGTGCCAGCAGTTTAGGACAGGGGACGTATTTT. Its translation: CASSLGQGTYF. The chain is built from TRBV28 and TRBJ2-3; 9 bases are shared with TRBD1. CDR1 is MDHEN and CDR2 is SYDVKM in the germline V gene. The CDR3 sequence is 11 residues long. V gave up 2 bases and J gave up 14 bases; unmatched junction bases: 2.